This TCR beta chain was captured in a study of siplizumab effects on memory and regulatory T cells. Study results and limitations: Memory cells that were CD4+ and unstimulated gave rise to alloreactive sequences, which siplizumab significantly reduced. The diversity of naive T cells seemed greater than that of memory cells, and their alloresponse contribution seemed major.

Data came from immunoSEQ multiplex PCR; TCRdb stores just in-frame clones and leaves some out. The sample carries about 94,000 clones, about 93% recorded once. The ends were cut back, 0 bases at V and 6 bases at J, with 9 bases in the middle. This CDR3 comprises 15 residues. Germline values: CDR1 SGHDN, CDR2 FVKESK. A word on this clone: The antigen remains undetermined.

The sequencing sample was made of non-Treg CD4+ T cells sorted from blood. The chain recombines TRBV14 with TRBJ1-6; weak D call: TRBD1 (5 bases). This TCR was sampled from a human donor in good health. The CDR3 sequence is CASSQDPRANSPLHF. The CDR3 DNA reads TGTGCCAGCAGCCAAGACCCCAGGGCTAATTCACCCCTCCACTTT. The full variable domain, its missing parts supplied by reference TRBV14 and TRBJ1-6, is EAGVTQFPSHSVIEKGQTVTLRCDPISGHDNLYWYRRVMGKEIKFLLHFVKESKQDESGMPNNRFLAERTGGTYSTLKVQPAELEDSGVYFCASSQDPRANSPLHFGNGTRLTVT.